Below, 2 T cell receptor beta chains from the same sample are listed, as sequenced in a study of neurological immune-mediated disorders. TCRdb reprocessed the 5' RACE reads with MiXCR, giving one entry per CDR3 protein. The repertoire holds some 70,000 distinct CDR3 sequences, with roughly 4.5% as singletons. Sequencing used PBMCs. These receptors came from a man aged 25 to 45 with multiple sclerosis.

This clonotype showed up many times. The junction and the germline gene differ at one end; a read error may be behind it. The chain couples TRBV2 to TRBJ2-4; D is perhaps TRBD2 (5 bases). Germline lookup yields CDR1 SNHLY and CDR2 FYNNEI. The CDR3 runs to 12 residues. In DNA form, the CDR3 reads TGTGCCAGCAGGGAAGGGAGTAAGATTCAGTACTTC. It specifies CASREGSKIQYF.

Remarks on this clonotype: A much larger clone lies a single base off, so this may be a read error. The chain joins TRBV10-3 to TRBJ1-1; maybe TRBD1 (5 bases). Germline assignment: CDR1 ENHRY and CDR2 SYGVKD. This CDR3 region has 14 residues. CDR3 DNA sequence: TGTACCATCAGTGAGTCGTCCCAGGGTACTGAAGCTTTCTTT. It yields the protein CTISESSQGTEAFF.